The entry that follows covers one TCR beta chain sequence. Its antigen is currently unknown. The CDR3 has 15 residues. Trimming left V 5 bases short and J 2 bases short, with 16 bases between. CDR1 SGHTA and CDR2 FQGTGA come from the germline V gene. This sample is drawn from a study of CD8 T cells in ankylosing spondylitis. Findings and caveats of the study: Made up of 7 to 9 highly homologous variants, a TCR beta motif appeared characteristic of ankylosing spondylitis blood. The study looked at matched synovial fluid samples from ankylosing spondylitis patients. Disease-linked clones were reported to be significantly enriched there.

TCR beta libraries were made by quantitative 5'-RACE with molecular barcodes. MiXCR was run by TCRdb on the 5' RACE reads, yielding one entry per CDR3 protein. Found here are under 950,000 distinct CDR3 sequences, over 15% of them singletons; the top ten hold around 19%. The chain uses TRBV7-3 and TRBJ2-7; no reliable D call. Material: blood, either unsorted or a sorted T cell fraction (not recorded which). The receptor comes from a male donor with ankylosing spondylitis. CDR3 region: CASSPNLDGPYEQYF. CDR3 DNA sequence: TGTGCCAGCAGCCCGAACCTGGACGGTCCCTACGAGCAGTACTTC.